The 5 T cell receptor beta chains below all came from one sample that was sequenced in a study of blood T cell repertoires in COVID-19. The data were produced by immunoSEQ multiplex PCR, yet TCRdb's version contains in-frame clones alone and is incomplete. The sample has 300,000 to 400,000 clones, more than 75% seen once. The sequencing input was peripheral blood. These receptor sequences come from a woman between 45 and 65 years old who had recovered from COVID-19.

V and J are TRBV20-1 and TRBJ1-2, with 7 bases matching TRBD1. The length of the CDR3 is 13 residues. Germline loops: CDR1 DFQATT, CDR2 SNEGSKA (reference sequence). The V segment lost 3 bases and the J segment 4 bases; nucleotides outside the gene matches: 5. This CDR3 reads CSASGAGGYGYTF. CDR3 DNA sequence: TGCAGTGCTAGTGGGGCAGGGGGCTATGGCTACACCTTC.

The rearrangement joins TRBV9 to TRBJ2-2; D remains unclear. V shed 1 base and J shed 6 bases, with 4 bases lying between them. This CDR3 is 12 amino acids long. Looked up from germline, CDR1 is SGDLS and CDR2 is YYNGEE. CDR3 loop: CASSVLAGELFF. In nucleotides, the CDR3 is TGTGCCAGCAGCGTACTAGCCGGGGAGCTGTTTTTT.

A single count supports this clone. The genes are TRBV9 and TRBJ2-5, with 8 positions matching TRBD1. The CDR3 totals 14 residues. J gave up 5 bases and V 3 bases, and 6 bases lay outside the gene matches. Germline V lookup: CDR1 SGDLS, CDR2 YYNGEE. DNA of the CDR3: TGTGCCAGCAGCGCACCAGGGGGCTGGGAGACCCAGTACTTC. This encodes CASSAPGGWETQYF.

The rearrangement uses TRBV5-4 and TRBJ1-3; D remains ambiguous. The V gene lost 0 bases and the J gene lost 0 bases, with 13 bases spanning the gap. Germline CDR1 is SGHNT and CDR2 is YYREEE (reference sequence). CDR3 length: 17 residues. The CDR3 nucleotides are TGTGCCAGCAGCTTGGAGTCCGGGTTTCTCTCTGGAAACACCATATATTTT. The encoded protein is CASSLESGFLSGNTIYF.

This clone has only one observation. This rearrangement joins TRBV7-6 to TRBJ1-1; D uncertain. CDR1 is SGHVS, CDR2 FNYEAQ, per germline. The CDR3 loop spans 13 amino acids. V was clipped by 5 bases and J by 1 base, with 8 bases between them. CDR3 residues: CASSRTKNTEAFF. CDR3 in DNA: TGTGCCAGCAGCCGCACAAAGAACACTGAAGCTTTCTTT.